These T cell receptor beta chains were read from a single sample in a study of early T cells in non-severe SARS-CoV-2 infection. TCRdb processed the 5' RACE reads anew with MiXCR; each CDR3 protein has one entry. The sample contains around 58,000 distinct CDR3 sequences, over 4.5% of which appear only once. Specimen: whole blood. The receptors originated from an adult who was a healthcare worker with PCR-confirmed SARS-CoV-2 infection or an uninfected control (not recorded which). Each CDR3 is given with its conserved first and last residue. D genes are given only for firm matches. Expanded clones are given a class, and other clones once, few, many or no size at all.

abundance: many
d_gene: TRBD1
v_gene: TRBV6-6
j_gene: TRBJ1-2
CDR3nt: TGTGCCAGCAGGGGGACAGGGCAGGGCTACACCTTC
CDR3aa: CASRGTGQGYTF

abundance: -
d_gene: -
v_gene: TRBV18
j_gene: TRBJ2-1
CDR3nt: TGTGCCAGCTCTCCTTCCCGGGACAACTACAATGAGCAGTTCTTC
CDR3aa: CASSPSRDNYNEQFF

abundance: many
d_gene: -
v_gene: TRBV20-1
j_gene: TRBJ1-4
CDR3nt: TGCAGTGCTAGAGACGGGCAGACTAATGAAAAACTGTTTTTT
CDR3aa: CSARDGQTNEKLFF

abundance: few
d_gene: TRBD1
v_gene: TRBV6-5
j_gene: TRBJ1-2
CDR3nt: TGTGCCAGCAGTCGACAGGGCTATGGCTACACCTTC
CDR3aa: CASSRQGYGYTF

abundance: many
d_gene: TRBD2
v_gene: TRBV20-1
j_gene: TRBJ2-3
CDR3nt: TGCAGTGCTAGCCGGTGGAGCGGGAGGGGTTCAGATACGCAGTATTTT
CDR3aa: CSASRWSGRGSDTQYF

abundance: many
d_gene: -
v_gene: TRBV5-1
j_gene: TRBJ2-1
CDR3nt: TGCGCCAGCAGCTTGGCTCCCCCTGCCAGGGAGCAGTTCTTC
CDR3aa: CASSLAPPAREQFF

abundance: few
d_gene: -
v_gene: TRBV5-1
j_gene: TRBJ1-1
CDR3nt: TGCGCCAGTGTCAGGGGACCGAACACTGAAGCTTTCTTT
CDR3aa: CASVRGPNTEAFF

abundance: many
d_gene: -
v_gene: TRBV29-1
j_gene: TRBJ2-5
CDR3nt: TGCAGCGTTGGTGCGGGGGAGACCCAGTACTTC
CDR3aa: CSVGAGETQYF

abundance: many
d_gene: TRBD2
v_gene: TRBV28
j_gene: TRBJ2-7
CDR3nt: TGTGCCAGCAGTCGGAGCGGGACTTTCTCCTACGAGCAGTACTTC
CDR3aa: CASSRSGTFSYEQYF

abundance: many
d_gene: -
v_gene: TRBV5-8
j_gene: TRBJ1-1
CDR3nt: TGTGCCAGCAGCCAACTTATGAACACTGAAGCTTTCTTT
CDR3aa: CASSQLMNTEAFF

abundance: many
d_gene: -
v_gene: TRBV3-1
j_gene: TRBJ1-5
CDR3nt: TGTGCCAGCAGCGCCAGTCCAGATCAGCCCCAGCATTTT
CDR3aa: CASSASPDQPQHF

abundance: few
d_gene: TRBD2
v_gene: TRBV4-2
j_gene: TRBJ2-4
CDR3nt: TGTGCCAGCAGCTTCCGGAGGGGGACTAGGCAAAACATTCAGTACTTC
CDR3aa: CASSFRRGTRQNIQYF

abundance: -
d_gene: -
v_gene: TRBV6-4
j_gene: TRBJ2-3
CDR3nt: TGTGCCAGCAGCGCGCAAGGGACTAGCACAGATACGCAGTATTTT
CDR3aa: CASSAQGTSTDTQYF

abundance: medium-sized
d_gene: TRBD1
v_gene: TRBV27
j_gene: TRBJ2-7
CDR3nt: TGTGCCAGCAGTTTTACAGGGGGCGCGGAGCAGTACTTC
CDR3aa: CASSFTGGAEQYF

abundance: many
d_gene: TRBD1
v_gene: TRBV29-1
j_gene: TRBJ2-5
CDR3nt: TGCAGCGCTCGGACAGGGAATGGAGAGACCCAGTACTTC
CDR3aa: CSARTGNGETQYF

abundance: few
d_gene: -
v_gene: TRBV18
j_gene: TRBJ2-3
CDR3nt: TGTGCCAGCTCACCTAACGAGGATACGCAGTATTTT
CDR3aa: CASSPNEDTQYF

abundance: few
d_gene: -
v_gene: TRBV6-1
j_gene: TRBJ1-2
CDR3nt: TGTGCCAGCATTTGGATTCGGGGGGGGCAAGGCTACACCTTC
CDR3aa: CASIWIRGGQGYTF

abundance: many
d_gene: -
v_gene: TRBV19
j_gene: TRBJ1-1
CDR3nt: TGTGCCAGTAAGAGCACAGGCATTACTGAAGCTTTCTTT
CDR3aa: CASKSTGITEAFF

abundance: -
d_gene: TRBD1
v_gene: TRBV5-6
j_gene: TRBJ1-5
CDR3nt: TGTGCCAGCAGCTTTTACACAGGGGCCGGGTTTCAGCCCCAGCATTTT
CDR3aa: CASSFYTGAGFQPQHF

abundance: many
d_gene: TRBD1
v_gene: TRBV6-5
j_gene: TRBJ1-1
CDR3nt: TGTGCCAGCAGTTCCGGGACAGGGTTTATGAACACTGAAGCTTTCTTT
CDR3aa: CASSSGTGFMNTEAFF

abundance: -
d_gene: -
v_gene: TRBV27
j_gene: TRBJ2-3
CDR3nt: TGTGCCAGCAGTCCCGGAAAAGAACGTAGTATCACAGATACGCAGTATTTT
CDR3aa: CASSPGKERSITDTQYF

abundance: many
d_gene: TRBD2
v_gene: TRBV7-3
j_gene: TRBJ2-1
CDR3nt: TGTGCCAGCAGCCCCGCACCGGGACTAGCGGGAGTTGAGCAGTTCTTC
CDR3aa: CASSPAPGLAGVEQFF

abundance: many
d_gene: -
v_gene: TRBV20-1
j_gene: TRBJ2-1
CDR3nt: TGCAGTGCTAGAGATAGTGGCAACCCCGCTTACAATGAGCAGTTCTTC
CDR3aa: CSARDSGNPAYNEQFF

abundance: -
d_gene: TRBD1
v_gene: TRBV7-3
j_gene: TRBJ2-7
CDR3nt: TGTGCCAGCAGCCCCGGGACAGGCTCCTACGAGCAGTACTTC
CDR3aa: CASSPGTGSYEQYF

abundance: many
d_gene: -
v_gene: TRBV6-1
j_gene: TRBJ2-2
CDR3nt: TGTGCCAGCAGTCGTGCCATCGGGACTCCCTCCAGCGGCGGGGAGCTGTTTTTT
CDR3aa: CASSRAIGTPSSGGELFF

abundance: many
d_gene: TRBD2
v_gene: TRBV7-3
j_gene: TRBJ2-1
CDR3nt: TGTGCCAGCAGCCCAGACGGGAGGAAGTCCTACAATGAGCAGTTCTTC
CDR3aa: CASSPDGRKSYNEQFF

abundance: many
d_gene: TRBD2
v_gene: TRBV7-2
j_gene: TRBJ2-1
CDR3nt: TGTGCCAGCAGGCCGGGACTAGCGGAAAATGAGCAGTTCTTC
CDR3aa: CASRPGLAENEQFF

abundance: -
d_gene: -
v_gene: TRBV7-2
j_gene: TRBJ2-3
CDR3nt: TGTGCCAGCAGCTTTCAGGGTACAATCACAGATACGCAGTATTTT
CDR3aa: CASSFQGTITDTQYF

abundance: many
d_gene: -
v_gene: TRBV11-2
j_gene: TRBJ1-2
CDR3nt: TGTGCCAGCAGCTTAGCGGGGGGAGACTATGGCTACACCTTC
CDR3aa: CASSLAGGDYGYTF

abundance: -
d_gene: TRBD1
v_gene: TRBV13
j_gene: TRBJ2-7
CDR3nt: TGTGCCAGCAGCTCTTGGACAGGAACTTCCTACGAGCAGTACTTC
CDR3aa: CASSSWTGTSYEQYF

abundance: many
d_gene: -
v_gene: TRBV6-1
j_gene: TRBJ2-7
CDR3nt: TGTGCCAGCAGTTCGACAGGCCCAACCTACGAGCAGTACTTC
CDR3aa: CASSSTGPTYEQYF

abundance: many
d_gene: -
v_gene: TRBV20-1
j_gene: TRBJ1-5
CDR3nt: TGCAGTGCCGTTGACAGGATTTTAGCTCAGCCCCAGCATTTT
CDR3aa: CSAVDRILAQPQHF

abundance: many
d_gene: -
v_gene: TRBV14
j_gene: TRBJ1-1
CDR3nt: TGTGCCAGCAGTAACTCTTACAGCCGGAACACTGAAGCTTTCTTT
CDR3aa: CASSNSYSRNTEAFF

abundance: many
d_gene: -
v_gene: TRBV24-1
j_gene: TRBJ2-6
CDR3nt: TGTGCCACGGGCTCGGGGACTGGGGCCAACGTCCTGACTTTC
CDR3aa: CATGSGTGANVLTF

abundance: many
d_gene: TRBD1
v_gene: TRBV20-1
j_gene: TRBJ1-6
CDR3nt: TGCAGTGCTAGTATACCAGGGGGACGGTTCGGTTCACCCCTCCACTTT
CDR3aa: CSASIPGGRFGSPLHF

abundance: few
d_gene: -
v_gene: TRBV5-8
j_gene: TRBJ1-1
CDR3nt: TGTGCCAGCAGCTCGGACGGCCTTGAAGCTTTCTTT
CDR3aa: CASSSDGLEAFF

abundance: many
d_gene: TRBD2
v_gene: TRBV15
j_gene: TRBJ2-7
CDR3nt: TGTGCCACCAGCAGGGATAGACTAGCGGGGGGGCCACGGAGCGAGCAGTACTTC
CDR3aa: CATSRDRLAGGPRSEQYF

abundance: -
d_gene: TRBD2
v_gene: TRBV29-1
j_gene: TRBJ2-2
CDR3nt: TGCAGCGCTTCCACCCACCCGGGGGGCACCGGGGAGCTGTTTTTT
CDR3aa: CSASTHPGGTGELFF

abundance: many
d_gene: -
v_gene: TRBV7-8
j_gene: TRBJ2-1
CDR3nt: TGTGCCAGCAGCTTACGGAACGGCATCCTGACGGTGTTCTTC
CDR3aa: CASSLRNGILTVFF

abundance: many
d_gene: -
v_gene: TRBV2
j_gene: TRBJ2-2
CDR3nt: TGTGCCAGCAGCTTCCCCGAGAGGTCGAACACCGGGGAGCTGTTTTTT
CDR3aa: CASSFPERSNTGELFF

abundance: many
d_gene: -
v_gene: TRBV7-8
j_gene: TRBJ2-5
CDR3nt: TGTGCCAGCAGCCGGCCGGGACTTAAAGAGACCCAGTACTTC
CDR3aa: CASSRPGLKETQYF

abundance: many
d_gene: -
v_gene: TRBV20-1
j_gene: TRBJ1-1
CDR3nt: TGCAGTGCGGCAGGGGTGAGCACTGAAGCTTTCTTT
CDR3aa: CSAAGVSTEAFF

abundance: few
d_gene: TRBD2
v_gene: TRBV20-1
j_gene: TRBJ2-3
CDR3nt: TGCAGTGCTAGCCCCGCACTAGCGGGAGTAAGGGATACGCAGTATTTT
CDR3aa: CSASPALAGVRDTQYF